These 8 T cell receptor beta chains came from one sample sequenced in a study of shared clonotypes between healthy human individuals. Assay used: immunoSEQ multiplex PCR; TCRdb lists only in-frame clones, some missing. Among approximately 2.4 million clones, more than 90% were seen once, and the ten largest hold 0.1% to 0.15%. Sequenced input: naive CD4+ T cells sorted from blood. Subset defined: CD45RA+ positively selected. The receptor source for this set is a man younger than 35 in good health.

The V gene is TRBV10-3, the J gene TRBJ2-7; D not resolved. V lost 0 bases and J lost 2, with 8 bases in between. Germline CDR1 is ENHRY and CDR2 is SYGVKD. The CDR3 spans 14 residues. The CDR3 sequence: CAISESNPTYEQYF. Here the CDR3 DNA reads TGTGCCATCAGTGAGTCGAATCCAACCTACGAGCAGTACTTC.

This clone was recorded once. The V and J genes are TRBV7-8 and TRBJ1-2; TRBD1 might be the D (5 bases). The V and J ends lost 0 bases and 0 bases respectively, with 5 bases between them. The CDR3 loop spans 14 amino acids. In germline, CDR1 is SGHVS, CDR2 FQNEAQ. The CDR3 DNA is TGTGCCAGCAGCTTAGCGGGGGCTAACTATGGCTACACCTTC. This encodes CASSLAGANYGYTF.

The chain couples TRBV28 to TRBJ1-6; the D gene is possibly TRBD1 (5 bases). Germline V lookup: CDR1 MDHEN, CDR2 SYDVKM. V was cut by 3 bases and J by 0 bases, with 12 bases left in between. This CDR3 has 17 residues. This chain's CDR3 is CASSFAGRSSYNSPLHF. As DNA, the CDR3 is TGTGCCAGCAGTTTTGCAGGGCGGAGCTCCTATAATTCACCCCTCCACTTT.

The rearrangement joins TRBV27 to TRBJ2-2; the D gene is possibly TRBD1 (5 bases). The CDR3 has 15 residues. In germline, CDR1 is MNHEY, CDR2 SMNVEV (reference sequence). Trimming shortened V by 6 bases and J by 4 bases, and 15 bases separated the two germline ends. The CDR3 nucleotides are TGTGCCAGCAGAAAACTGACAGAATTCACCGGGGAGCTGTTTTTT. It specifies CASRKLTEFTGELFF.

The chain carries TRBV12-5 and TRBJ2-5, with TRBD1 as a possible D gene (6 bases). CDR1 is LGHNT and CDR2 is FRNRAP in the germline V gene. V gave up 4 bases and J gave up 2 bases, with 8 bases separating them. The CDR3 extends over 13 amino acids. In nucleotides, the CDR3 is TGTGCTAGTGGTTCGGACAGTCAAGAGACCCAGTACTTC. Residues: CASGSDSQETQYF.

This clone has a single count. The chain has TRBV30 and TRBJ2-1; 7 nucleotides agree with TRBD2. CDR3 length equals 18 residues. Trimming removed 0 bases from V and 4 bases from J; junction bases left unmatched: 15. The germline gives CDR1 GTSNPN, CDR2 SVGIG (reference sequence). The CDR3 here is CAWSVSKLGLAAYNEQFF. Written as DNA, the CDR3 is TGTGCCTGGAGTGTATCAAAACTTGGGCTAGCGGCTTACAATGAGCAGTTCTTC.

About this clone itself: The sample holds other DNA sequences that translate to the same CDR3. The V gene is TRBV5-1, the J gene TRBJ2-7; 7 nucleotides align to TRBD2. The V and J ends lost 2 bases and 4 bases, in that order; junction bases with no gene match: 6. This CDR3 has 14 amino acids. The germline CDR1 and CDR2 sequences are SGHRS and YFSETQ. CDR3 loop: CASSLSGDPYEQYF. In nucleotides, the CDR3 is TGCGCCAGCAGCTTAAGCGGGGATCCGTACGAGCAGTACTTC.

This chain links TRBV6-5 with TRBJ1-6, with D unclear. CDR1 is MNHEY and CDR2 is SVGAGI in the germline V gene. Trimming removed 5 bases from V and 6 bases from J, with 14 bases in between. The CDR3 sequence is 15 residues long. The CDR3: CASSPPGDSNSPLHF. The CDR3 DNA is TGTGCCAGCAGTCCCCCGGGCGACTCTAATTCACCCCTCCACTTT.